The entry that follows covers one T cell receptor beta chain sequence. The antigen this receptor binds is unknown. No base quality values were provided; no much bigger clone lies one nucleotide off. The entry originates in a study of blood T cell dynamics during melanoma immunotherapy (dated by TCRdb to the early 2020s). For the study in its entirety: Patients had metastatic melanoma and received first-line pembrolizumab or nivolumab plus ipilimumab as standard of care in the United Kingdom. To find early correlates of response, the study profiled the peripheral T cell receptor repertoires of patients with metastatic melanoma both before and after one cycle of checkpoint inhibitor therapy. The training cohort was made up of consecutive patients, while a further independent group of patients from the same centre was pooled to form an external validation set.

Including cysteine and phenylalanine, the CDR3 has 14 amino acids. The sequence is cut down to CDR3 DNA, 42 bases in frame from base 1. According to the germline V gene (reference sequence), CDR1 reads LNHDA and CDR2 reads SQIVND. V is pruned by 10 bases and J by 1 base, leaving 7 bases of the junction without a gene match. Study-level results and caveats: Whether the T cell clones behind the repertoire changes were melanoma-specific or instead reflected general immune activation was something the study could not determine. Unlike progressors, patients who went on to achieve disease control showed a bifurcated reorganization of the PBMC repertoire at W3, with either increased clonality or increased diversity. The relatively small sample size was recognized as a factor that could limit how well the results generalize.

The time point label for this specimen denotes: pre-treatment baseline. Blood samples were collected before treatment (T0) and at week 3 (W3), after the first cycle of checkpoint blockade. Except for a couple of patients with rapid clinical progression, response was assessed 12 weeks after the first infusion by RECIST 1.1; disease control meant complete response, partial response or stable disease. Patients were excluded for prior systemic cancer treatment, concomitant immunosuppressant therapy or synchronous other active malignancies. To track both circulating cells and T cell turnover, TCR beta was sequenced from bulk PBMC as well as from plasma cell-free DNA. Lymphoprep and SepMate tubes were used to isolate PBMC from blood, and red cell lysis was then performed. QIAamp DNA Blood Mini kits were used to extract DNA from PBMC and from sorted T cell subsets. Every bulk PBMC sample was loaded with the same fixed amount of about 380 ng of DNA. The immunoSEQ TCRb Assay kit was used according to manufacturer instructions to amplify TCR beta CDR3 sequences from genomic DNA. The KAPA Library Quantification Kit for Illumina platforms was used to quantify the pooled libraries by qPCR. Pooled libraries were sequenced on an Illumina NextSeq 500, clustered at roughly 0.55-1.2 pM. From the authors' description of their analysis: Analysis of the TCR data relied on immunoSEQ ANALYZER and the R LymphoSeq package. A rearrangement efficiency score was calculated as productive divided by the sum of productive and non-productive CDR3 sequences. Clonality was measured with the Gini coefficient and diversity with the Renyi index at alpha=1, compared pairwise between timepoints within each patient. In LymphoSeq, clonal relatedness was computed using an edit distance of 3, and repertoire similarity was computed using the Bhattacharyya coefficient. To classify response, a linear discriminant analysis based on week-3 changes in clonality and diversity was built with the R MASS and caret packages. This immuneACCESS table, as held by TCRdb, lists in-frame sequences with V and J called but not all clones. Of the missing ones, under half trace to an unresolved V gene in checked studies; the others have no known cause. That table furnishes V, J and clone size, whereas the DNA furnished D and trimming. The sample contains approximately 6,900 clones, roughly 80% of them found a single time. Of the sample, approximately 16% falls within the top ten clones.

This receptor was taken from a human donor with melanoma. This receptor chain uses TRBV19 and TRBJ1-1; TRBD1 agrees with 9 junctional bases. Material: blood, obtained from a patient treated with checkpoint blockade. The sequenced DNA: TGTGCCACGGAGGACAGGGGTGCGAACACTGAAGCTTTCTTT. It specifies CATEDRGANTEAFF.